The entry below describes one TCR beta chain. This entry belongs to a study of blood T cell repertoires in COVID-19. Study-wide background: T cells, B-cell-depleted T cells, or PBMCs provided the cDNA or gDNA that served as material.

In the original analysis: By means of reference gene primer amplification, nucleated cell counts were estimated. Libraries were prepared by immunoSEQ multiplex PCR; TCRdb keeps only in-frame clonotypes and omits some of them. V and J calls and clone size are as listed in that table; D and trimming were resolved from the DNA. The sample lists roughly 270,000 clones, almost 85% occurring once. Trimming at V came to 0 bases and at J to 2 bases, leaving 7 bases not matched to a gene. CDR3 length: 17 residues. The germline V gene encodes CDR1 SGHRS and CDR2 YFSETQ. The receptor was isolated from a man aged 50-60 years with active or convalescent COVID-19. The genes are TRBV5-1 and TRBJ2-1; the match to TRBD1 covers 8 bases. The sequenced material came from peripheral blood. CDR3 bases: TGCGCCAGCAGCTTGGCCTCGGACAGGGTTACCTACAATGAGCAGTTCTTC. It codes for CASSLASDRVTYNEQFF.